This TCR beta chain is from a study of T cells expressing NK-cell markers (dated by TCRdb to about 2020). Some background on the complete study: Three sorted T-cell subsets (CD3+CD56+NKG2C+, CD3+CD56+NKG2C- and CD3+CD56-NKG2C+) from several donors had their TCR beta-chain repertoires profiled. Among the eight sequenced donors, only one was HCMV-seronegative, while the other seven were HCMV-seropositive. All eight donors whose samples were sequenced were randomly selected healthy volunteers, three of them men and five women. Sequencing of the libraries produced 2 x 150 bp reads on Illumina HiSeq 2000/2500, MiSeq or NextSeq.

Points on this clonotype: Its cognate antigen has yet to be identified.

Instrument used: Illumina HiSeq 2000. TCR beta cDNA libraries were made by 5'RACE template switching that added a universal primer site and unique molecular identifiers. Priming for cDNA synthesis came from the TCR beta constant segment, and two successive PCR amplification steps followed. The authors' analysis ran thus. MIGEC handled demultiplexing of the reads and grouping by UMI, while MiTCR was used to assemble and quantify clonotypes. To exclude erroneous sequences, only TCR cDNA sequences supported by at least two reads were retained. The tcR package was used for downstream repertoire analysis, and clonotypes were matched across fractions by CDR3 nucleotide sequence plus V segment. VDJmatch was used to annotate antigen specificity against VDJdb, with one amino acid substitution allowed in CDR3. Once TCRdb had reprocessed the reads, it stored one entry per CDR3 protein sequence and supplied no DNA. V and J calls and clone size were set by TCRdb, not the authors. This specimen's table enumerates 300,000 to 450,000 distinct CDR3 sequences. The top ten clonotypes cover about 5.2% of the sample.

As encoded in the germline V gene (reference sequence), CDR1 is DFQATT while CDR2 is SNEGSKA. Reading from cysteine to phenylalanine, the CDR3 counts 14 amino acids. The coding DNA is unavailable. HCMV serostatus was determined by detecting HCMV-specific IgG in serum with a commercial ELISA kit. Ficoll density gradient centrifugation was used to isolate peripheral blood mononuclear cells from blood. The research as a whole found: It remained unclear whether the expanded NKG2C-expressing T cell clones were specific for HCMV antigens. Those dominant clonotypes were again the most abundant among CD3+CD56-NKG2C+ cells in several donors, at about 25-65%. In six donors, the dominant CD3+CD56+NKG2C+ clonotypes ranked among the top 10 CD8+ clonotypes, making up roughly 1.0-7.0% of CD8+ T cells.

This TCR was recovered from a man aged 18 to 69 in good health. The V gene is TRBV20-1 and the J gene is TRBJ1-1. The source material was blood T cells: a sorted CD56 or NKG2C T cell subset, CD4+ or CD8+ T cells, or bulk PBMC T cells (not recorded which). The CDR3 has the sequence CSAPPLLGGKEAFF.